The 18 T cell receptor beta chains presented below share a single source sample, sequenced in a study of T cells after yellow fever vaccination. TCRdb fed the 5' RACE reads into MiXCR, producing one record per CDR3 protein. This table has some 250,000 distinct CDR3 sequences, about 3.7% appearing once. The material was PBMCs, obtained 15 days after the yellow fever booster vaccination. The receptors stem from a young man who received the YFV17D yellow fever vaccine.

This clonotype occurred many times. V is TRBV7-9 and J is TRBJ1-2, with 9 bases identical to TRBD1. CDR3 size: 16 residues. CDR1 is SEHNR, CDR2 FQNEAQ, per germline (reference sequence). The trim removed 4 bases at V and 3 bases at J, leaving 9 bases unmatched. The CDR3 is CASSSPTGGRYYGYTF. DNA for the CDR3: TGTGCCAGCAGCTCGCCCACAGGGGGCCGATACTATGGCTACACCTTC.

This clonotype was detected many times. The chain uses TRBV12-3 or TRBV12-4 and TRBJ2-7, with 9 positions matching TRBD1. The CDR3 spans 13 residues. The trim removed 7 bases at V and 6 bases at J, leaving 7 bases unmatched. In nucleotides, the CDR3 is TGTGCCAGCACCGGACAGGGGTGGAGCGAGCAGTACTTC. Its translation is CASTGQGWSEQYF.

This clonotype was recorded at least ten times. V and J are TRBV20-1 and TRBJ1-2; no reliable D call. V lost 0 bases, J lost 7 bases, and 15 bases lay in between. This CDR3 contains 14 residues. The germline V gene has CDR1 DFQATT and CDR2 SNEGSKA (reference sequence). CDR3 in amino acids: CSARDTTRSSGYTF. The CDR3 DNA is TGCAGTGCTAGAGATACTACTCGGTCTAGTGGCTACACCTTC.

This clonotype came up many times. This chain links TRBV5-1 with TRBJ1-6; D might be TRBD1 (5 bases). Germline V lookup: CDR1 SGHRS, CDR2 YFSETQ. This CDR3 comprises 15 residues. V was clipped by 0 bases and J by 10 bases, with 14 bases between them. The CDR3 DNA follows: TGCGCCAGCAGCTTGGGGGACGGTCTTCGATCACCCCTCCACTTT. This codes for CASSLGDGLRSPLHF.

This clonotype was recorded many times. The CDR3 reads CASSSRGPRGNTIYF. The CDR3 nucleotides are TGTGCCAGCAGCTCCAGGGGGCCGAGGGGAAACACCATATATTTT. V gene TRBV7-9 combines with J gene TRBJ1-3, with TRBD1 matching 8 bases. The CDR3 is 15 amino acids. The V gene end was trimmed by 4 bases and the J gene end by 4 bases; junction bases not matched to a gene: 6. Germline lookup yields CDR1 SEHNR and CDR2 FQNEAQ (reference sequence).

This clonotype was counted at least ten times. J is TRBJ2-1 and V is TRBV12-3 or TRBV12-4; D is unclear. Trimming stripped 3 bases from V and 4 bases from J, with 10 bases between. This CDR3 spans 14 amino acids. CDR3 in DNA: TGTGCCAGCAGTTTCAACCCAGCATACAATGAGCAGTTCTTC. It yields the protein CASSFNPAYNEQFF.

This clonotype was observed many times. The chain recombines TRBV18 with TRBJ2-5; 15 nucleotides match TRBD2. After removal of 1 base from V and 5 bases from J, the junction contained 2 bases not matched to a gene. Germline loops: CDR1 KGHSH, CDR2 LQKENI. The CDR3 loop spans 16 amino acids. The CDR3, as DNA: TGTGCCAGCTCACCACGTGGGACTAGCGGGGGGGAGACCCAGTACTTC. It translates to CASSPRGTSGGETQYF. The complete variable domain, with remaining parts taken from reference TRBV18 and TRBJ2-5, reads NAGVMQNPRHLVRRRGQEARLRCSPMKGHSHVYWYRQLPEEGLKFMVYLQKENIIDESGMPKERFSAEFPKEGPSILRIQQVVRGDSAAYFCASSPRGTSGGETQYFGPGTRLLVL.

Many counts were recorded for this clonotype. V and J are TRBV7-9 and TRBJ2-7; D unresolved. The V end was cut by 5 bases, the J end by 5 bases, with 13 bases between. CDR1 SEHNR and CDR2 FQNEAQ come from the germline V gene (reference sequence). The CDR3 is 13 amino acids. In DNA form, the CDR3 reads TGTGCCAGCAGCCGCATACAGAGCCACGAGCAGTACGTC. Its protein is CASSRIQSHEQYV.

This clonotype was picked up many times. The V gene is TRBV7-2, the J gene TRBJ2-7; D may correspond to TRBD1 or TRBD2 (5 bases each). The germline V and J ends were trimmed by 0 bases and 0 bases, with 9 bases remaining between them. The germline V gene encodes CDR1 SGHTA and CDR2 FQGNSA. This CDR3 contains 15 residues. As DNA, the CDR3 is TGTGCCAGCAGCTTAGCCTGGGACGGCTCCTACGAGCAGTACTTC. Its translation is CASSLAWDGSYEQYF. The full variable domain, completed using reference TRBV7-2 and TRBJ2-7, is GAGVSQSPSNKVTEKGKDVELRCDPISGHTALYWYRQSLGQGLEFLIYFQGNSAPDKSGLPSDRFSAERTGGSVSTLTIQRTQQEDSAVYLCASSLAWDGSYEQYFGPGTRLTVT.

This clonotype was observed at least ten times. V and J are TRBV25-1 and TRBJ2-5, with D perhaps TRBD1 or TRBD2 (5 bases each). The CDR3 is made up of 15 amino acids. V dropped 1 base and J dropped 4 bases, with 13 bases sitting between them. Germline V CDR1 and CDR2: MGHDK, SYGVNS. Here the CDR3 reads CASSEFQGDLETQYF. CDR3 nucleotide sequence: TGTGCCAGCAGTGAATTTCAAGGGGACCTAGAGACCCAGTACTTC.

This clonotype showed up many times. V usage is TRBV5-1 and J usage is TRBJ2-1; the D gene is possibly TRBD2 (7 bases). The CDR3 loop spans 15 amino acids. Per germline, CDR1 SGHRS and CDR2 YFSETQ. Trimming cost V 8 bases and J 0 bases, with 15 bases left between them. This CDR3 reads CASWGGASSYNEQFF. The CDR3 DNA follows: TGCGCCAGTTGGGGGGGGGCGAGCTCCTACAATGAGCAGTTCTTC.

This clonotype was seen ten or more times. The chain uses TRBV18 and TRBJ2-5, with 11 bases lining up with TRBD2. The V segment lost 2 bases and the J segment 4 bases; nucleotides outside the gene matches: 6. From germline, CDR1 is KGHSH and CDR2 LQKENI. The CDR3 runs 16 residues. CDR3 region: CASSPVGTSGSETQYF. CDR3 bases: TGTGCCAGCTCACCAGTCGGGACTAGCGGATCAGAGACCCAGTACTTC.

In this sample, this clonotype turned up many times. This chain uses TRBV5-5 with TRBJ1-1; no clear D. Germline CDR1 and CDR2: SGHKS and YYEKEE (reference sequence). This CDR3 comprises 15 residues. Trimming shortened V by 0 bases and J by 4 bases, and 13 bases separated the two germline ends. The CDR3 DNA reads TGTGCCAGCAGCTTGGCCTCTGGGTCGGGCACTGAAGCTTTCTTT. Its translation is CASSLASGSGTEAFF.

This clonotype was detected ten times or more. J is TRBJ2-3 and V is TRBV5-1, with D uncertain. Trimming shortened V by 4 bases and J by 6 bases, and 12 bases separated the two germline ends. Germline V CDR1 and CDR2: SGHRS, YFSETQ. CDR3 size: 13 residues. CDR3 bases: TGCGCCAGCAGCCCCTACCGCTCCGATACGCAGTATTTT. Translated: CASSPYRSDTQYF. Looking up the rest from reference TRBV5-1 and TRBJ2-3 gives the full variable domain: KAGVTQTPRYLIKTRGQQVTLSCSPISGHRSVSWYQQTPGQGLQFLFEYFSETQRNKGNFPGRFSGRQFSNSRSEMNVSTLELGDSALYLCASSPYRSDTQYFGPGTRLTVL.

J is TRBJ2-7 and V is TRBV7-7, with TRBD1 matching over 10 bases. Trimming removed 5 bases from V and 4 bases from J; junction bases left unmatched: 5. The CDR3 is made up of 14 amino acids. Germline-derived CDR1 and CDR2 are SSHAT and FNYEAQ (reference sequence). The CDR3 DNA is TGTGCCAGCAGCAAGGACAGGGGGAGTTACGAGCAGTACTTC. Translation gives CASSKDRGSYEQYF.

This clonotype was recorded at least ten times. The chain is built from TRBV5-6 and TRBJ2-2, with D unresolved. Germline values: CDR1 SGHDT, CDR2 YYEEEE. The V gene lost 4 bases and the J gene lost 2 bases, with 12 bases spanning the gap. The CDR3 contains 15 residues. CDR3 DNA: TGTGCCAGCAGCGCCTGGGCGGATAACACCGGGGAGCTGTTTTTT. Translating gives CASSAWADNTGELFF.

This clonotype was seen many times. The V and J genes are TRBV18 and TRBJ2-4; TRBD1 might be the D (5 bases). The CDR3 is 12 residues long. The germline V gene encodes CDR1 KGHSH and CDR2 LQKENI. V shed 2 bases and J shed 8 bases, with 7 bases lying between them. The CDR3 sequence: CASSPGADIQYF. The CDR3 DNA reads TGTGCCAGCTCACCAGGGGCAGACATTCAGTACTTC.

This clonotype was detected many times. The chain couples TRBV6-5 to TRBJ2-3; TRBD1 aligns across 7 bases. The CDR3 runs to 15 residues. Germline V gene sequence: CDR1 MNHEY, CDR2 SVGAGI. V was clipped by 5 bases and J by 3 bases; unmatched bases: 8. The CDR3: CASSEGQITTDTQYF. The CDR3 DNA sequence: TGTGCCAGCAGTGAGGGACAGATTACTACAGATACGCAGTATTTT.